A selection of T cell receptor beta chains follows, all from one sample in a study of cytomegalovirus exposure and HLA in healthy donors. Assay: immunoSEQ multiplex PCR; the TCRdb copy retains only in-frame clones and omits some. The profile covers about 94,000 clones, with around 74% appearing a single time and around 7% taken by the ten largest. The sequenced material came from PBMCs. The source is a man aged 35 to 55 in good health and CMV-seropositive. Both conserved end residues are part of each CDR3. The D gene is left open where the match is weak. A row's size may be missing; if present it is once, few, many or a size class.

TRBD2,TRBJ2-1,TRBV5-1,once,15,CASLAGGSSYNEQFF,TGCGCCAGTCTAGCGGGGGGGAGCTCCTACAATGAGCAGTTCTTC
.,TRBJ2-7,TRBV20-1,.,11,CSARQAYEQYF,TGCAGTGCTAGACAGGCCTACGAGCAGTACTTC
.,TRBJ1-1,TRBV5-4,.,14,CASSYTGEGTEAFF,TGTGCCAGCAGCTATACCGGGGAGGGCACTGAAGCTTTCTTT
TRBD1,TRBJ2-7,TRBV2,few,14,CASSERQGVYEQYF,TGTGCCAGCAGTGAACGACAGGGGGTTTACGAGCAGTACTTC
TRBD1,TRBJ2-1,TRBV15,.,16,CATSRRGQGARNEQFF,TGTGCCACCAGCAGACGGGGACAGGGGGCGAGGAATGAGCAGTTCTTC
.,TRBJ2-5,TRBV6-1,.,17,CASSALRRLATGETQYF,TGTGCCAGCAGTGCACTTCGGAGGCTAGCCACGGGAGAGACCCAGTACTTC
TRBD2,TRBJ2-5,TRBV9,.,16,CASSVGNSGSWETQYF,TGTGCCAGCAGCGTAGGTAATAGCGGGAGTTGGGAGACCCAGTACTTC
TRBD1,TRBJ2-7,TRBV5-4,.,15,CASSLPGQGNYEQYF,TGTGCCAGCAGCCTACCGGGACAGGGGAACTACGAGCAGTACTTC
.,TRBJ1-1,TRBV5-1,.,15,CASSFPGRMNTEAFF,TGCGCCAGCAGCTTCCCAGGGAGGATGAACACTGAAGCTTTCTTT
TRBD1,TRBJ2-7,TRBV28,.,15,CASGTPGTGNYEQYF,TGTGCCAGTGGAACCCCGGGGACAGGGAACTACGAGCAGTACTTC
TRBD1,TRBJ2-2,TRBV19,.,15,CASSSTGSGTGELFF,TGTGCCAGTAGTTCGACAGGGTCGGGCACCGGGGAGCTGTTTTTT
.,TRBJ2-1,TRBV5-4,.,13,CASSLAAGDEQFF,TGTGCCAGCAGCTTGGCCGCGGGCGATGAGCAGTTCTTC
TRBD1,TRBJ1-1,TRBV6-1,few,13,CASSRTGGNEAFF,TGTGCCAGCAGCAGGACAGGGGGGAATGAAGCTTTCTTT
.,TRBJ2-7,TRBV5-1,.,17,CASSLGHRDLGEREQYF,TGCGCCAGCAGCTTGGGACACCGGGACTTGGGAGAGAGAGAGCAGTACTTC
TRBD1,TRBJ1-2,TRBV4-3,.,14,CASSHGQENYGYTF,TGCGCCAGCAGCCATGGACAGGAGAACTATGGCTACACCTTC
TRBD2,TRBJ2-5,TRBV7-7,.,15,CASSLREGSGETQYF,TGTGCTAGCAGCTTAAGGGAAGGTAGCGGGGAGACCCAGTACTTC
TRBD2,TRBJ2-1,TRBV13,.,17,CASSWTSGSPRDNEQFF,TGTGCCAGCAGCTGGACTAGCGGGAGTCCCCGGGACAATGAGCAGTTCTTC
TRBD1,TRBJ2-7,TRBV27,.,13,CASSPTGYYEQYF,TGTGCCAGCAGTCCGACAGGGTACTACGAGCAGTACTTC
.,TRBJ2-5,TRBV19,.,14,CASSLSGGGETQYF,TGTGCCAGTAGTCTATCGGGGGGCGGTGAGACCCAGTACTTC
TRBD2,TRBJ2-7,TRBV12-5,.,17,CASGLVVMTSGEVEQYF,TGTGCTAGTGGTTTGGTAGTGATGACTAGCGGGGAAGTCGAGCAGTACTTC
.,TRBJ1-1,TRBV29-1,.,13,CSAGQPSGTEAFF,TGCAGCGCGGGACAACCTTCGGGCACTGAAGCTTTCTTT
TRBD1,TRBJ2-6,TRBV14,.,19,CASSQHFGQGSAGANVLTF,TGTGCCAGCAGCCAACATTTCGGACAGGGGTCCGCTGGGGCCAACGTCCTGACTTTC
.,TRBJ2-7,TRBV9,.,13,CASSLSGAYEQYF,TGTGCCAGCAGCCTGTCGGGTGCCTACGAGCAGTACTTC
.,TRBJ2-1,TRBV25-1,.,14,CASSSVATINEQFF,TGTGCCAGCAGTTCTGTTGCCACAATCAATGAGCAGTTCTTC
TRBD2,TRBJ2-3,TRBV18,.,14,CASSPTSGTDTQYF,TGTGCCAGCTCGCCGACTAGCGGCACAGATACGCAGTATTTT
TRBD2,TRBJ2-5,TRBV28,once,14,CASSLSGRGETQYF,TGTGCCAGCAGTTTATCCGGGAGGGGCGAGACCCAGTACTTC
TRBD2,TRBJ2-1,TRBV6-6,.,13,CASSFTSGGIEFF,TGTGCCAGCAGTTTCACTAGCGGGGGAATTGAATTCTTC
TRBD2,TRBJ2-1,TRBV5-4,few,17,CASSSGGDRGGPREQFF,TGTGCCAGCAGCTCGGGAGGGGACCGGGGGGGGCCTCGTGAGCAGTTCTTC
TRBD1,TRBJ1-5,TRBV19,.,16,CASSIRGQRGNQPQHF,TGTGCCAGTAGTATCAGGGGGCAGCGTGGCAATCAGCCCCAGCATTTT
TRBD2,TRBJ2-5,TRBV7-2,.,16,CASSPPPGLATETQYF,TGTGCCAGCAGCCCCCCTCCGGGACTAGCGACAGAGACCCAGTACTTC
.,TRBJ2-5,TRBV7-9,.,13,CASSLVHSETQYF,TGTGCCAGCAGCTTAGTACACAGCGAGACCCAGTACTTC
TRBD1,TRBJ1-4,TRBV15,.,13,CASTQGAREKLFF,TGTGCCAGCACACAGGGGGCTAGGGAAAAACTGTTTTTT
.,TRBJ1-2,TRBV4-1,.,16,CASSQDSEGGFFGYTF,TGCGCCAGCAGCCAAGATTCGGAAGGGGGATTTTTTGGCTACACCTTC
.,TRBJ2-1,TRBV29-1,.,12,CSVVDSLNEQFF,TGCAGCGTTGTGGACAGTCTAAATGAGCAGTTCTTC
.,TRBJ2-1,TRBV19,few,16,CASSTPGEEWGNEQFF,TGTGCCAGTTCAACCCCGGGAGAGGAGTGGGGCAATGAGCAGTTCTTC
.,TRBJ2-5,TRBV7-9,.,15,CASSAFLGAQETQYF,TGTGCCAGCAGCGCCTTCCTAGGAGCCCAAGAGACCCAGTACTTC
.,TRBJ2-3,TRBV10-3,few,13,CAISPNREDTQYF,TGTGCCATCAGCCCTAACAGGGAAGATACGCAGTATTTT
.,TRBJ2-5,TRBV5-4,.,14,CASSFRGGRETQYF,TGTGCCAGCAGCTTTAGGGGGGGGAGAGAGACCCAGTACTTC
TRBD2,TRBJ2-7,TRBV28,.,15,CASSGLAGGSYEQYF,TGTGCCAGCAGTGGCCTAGCGGGAGGGTCCTACGAGCAGTACTTC
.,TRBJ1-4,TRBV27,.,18,CASSLPGTRVATNEKLFF,TGTGCCAGCAGTTTGCCGGGGACTCGGGTCGCTACTAATGAAAAACTGTTTTTT
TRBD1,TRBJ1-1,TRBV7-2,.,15,CASSDPRTGRTEAFF,TGTGCCAGCAGCGACCCCCGGACAGGAAGAACTGAAGCTTTCTTT
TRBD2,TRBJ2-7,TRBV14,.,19,CASSQVFASSGQLIYEQYF,TGTGCCAGCAGCCAAGTATTTGCGTCTAGCGGCCAACTGATCTACGAGCAGTACTTC
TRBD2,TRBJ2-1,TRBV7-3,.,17,CASSLQLAVNSYNEQFF,TGTGCCAGCAGCCTCCAACTAGCGGTGAACTCCTACAATGAGCAGTTCTTC
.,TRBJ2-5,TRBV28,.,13,CASSFLRGETQYF,TGTGCCAGCAGTTTCCTTAGGGGGGAGACCCAGTACTTC
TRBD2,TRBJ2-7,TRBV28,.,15,CATLTVAGVIYEQYF,TGTGCCACTCTCACCGTAGCGGGAGTGATATACGAGCAGTACTTC
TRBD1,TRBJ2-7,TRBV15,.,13,CATSTTGGEEQYF,TGTGCCACCAGCACCACAGGGGGCGAGGAGCAGTACTTC
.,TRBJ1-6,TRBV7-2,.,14,CASSVGTITSPLHF,TGTGCCAGCAGCGTGGGGACAATTACTTCACCCCTCCACTTT
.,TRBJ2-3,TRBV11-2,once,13,CASSNTGTDTQYF,TGTGCCAGCAGCAACACGGGGACAGATACGCAGTATTTT
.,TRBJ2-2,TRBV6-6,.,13,CASTLPGGGELFF,TGTGCCAGCACTTTACCCGGGGGCGGGGAGCTGTTTTTT
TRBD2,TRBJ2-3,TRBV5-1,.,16,CASSLASSGNANTQYF,TGCGCCAGCAGCTTGGCCTCTAGCGGGAATGCTAATACGCAGTATTTT
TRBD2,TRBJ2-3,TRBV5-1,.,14,CASSLTAGGDTQYF,TGCGCCAGCAGCTTAACCGCGGGAGGAGATACGCAGTATTTT
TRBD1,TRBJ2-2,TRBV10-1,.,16,CASSRGQGANTGELFF,TGCGCCAGCAGCCGCGGACAGGGGGCAAACACCGGGGAGCTGTTTTTT
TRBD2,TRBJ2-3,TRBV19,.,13,CASRAGGFDTQYF,TGTGCCAGTAGGGCGGGGGGTTTCGATACGCAGTATTTT
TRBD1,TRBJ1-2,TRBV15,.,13,CATSKQGGYGYTF,TGTGCCACCAGCAAACAGGGGGGCTATGGCTACACCTTC
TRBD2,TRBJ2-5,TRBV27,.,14,CASSLLAGKETQYF,TGTGCCAGCAGTTTGCTAGCGGGTAAAGAGACCCAGTACTTC